This section outlines one TCR beta chain sequence together with its context. Trimming removed 4 bases at V and 4 bases at J, with 4 bases between. This CDR3 has 11 residues. From germline, CDR1 is MNHEY and CDR2 SVGAGI. The sample belongs to a study of Ad26.COV2.S vaccination and SARS-CoV-2 variants. The protocol was immunoSEQ multiplex PCR, while the TCRdb copy is restricted to in-frame clones and leaves out a portion. The sample lists some 370,000 clones; 83% were seen once. The treatment denotes: some 19 received Ad26.COV2.S at low or high dose, single or two shots; about five received placebo; per-sample allocation not given. The samples date from day 63 after the first vaccine or placebo injection.

The J gene is TRBJ1-1, the V gene TRBV6-5; D gene ambiguous. Sequences were derived from peripheral blood, sampled in a trial of Ad26.COV2.S vaccine versus placebo. This TCR was recovered from a person between 18 and 59 years old who received the Ad26.COV2.S COVID-19 vaccine or a placebo. As DNA, the CDR3 is TGTGCCAGCAGTTCCGTCACTGAAGCTTTCTTT. Translation gives CASSSVTEAFF.